What follows are 17 T cell receptor beta chains derived from one specimen sequenced in a study of cytomegalovirus exposure and HLA in healthy donors. In the PCR, 60 Vbeta and 13 Jbeta primers were used. Some clones are missing from TCRdb's copy, which holds only in-frame ones; the method was immunoSEQ multiplex PCR. The table records more than 150,000 clones, 65% to 85% of them present only once. Material: PBMCs. The receptors come from a man aged 45-65 years in good health and CMV-seropositive.

V usage is TRBV25-1 and J usage is TRBJ2-3, with a tentative D call TRBD2 (5 bases). CDR1 MGHDK and CDR2 SYGVNS come from the germline V gene. The length of the CDR3 is 18 residues. Trimming pared 0 bases from V and 1 base from J, leaving 17 bases between. The CDR3 protein is CASSEYYDLGRGTDTQYF. The CDR3 coding sequence is TGTGCCAGCAGTGAATATTACGACCTCGGGCGGGGCACAGATACGCAGTATTTT.

Only one count was recorded for this clone. The chain recombines TRBV29-1 with TRBJ1-1; D gene unclear. V was shortened by 4 bases and J by 8 bases, with 17 bases between the two germline ends. From germline, CDR1 is SQVTM and CDR2 ANQGSEA. This CDR3 spans 13 amino acids. For the CDR3, the DNA is TGCAGCGTTGTCTCTTGGTCCTCGGGAGAAGCTTTCTTT. This translates into CSVVSWSSGEAFF. The complete variable domain, with remaining parts taken from reference TRBV29-1 and TRBJ1-1, reads SAVISQKPSRDICQRGTSLTIQCQVDSQVTMMFWYRQQPGQSLTLIATANQGSEATYESGFVIDKFPISRPNLTFSTLTVSNMSPEDSSIYLCSVVSWSSGEAFFGQGTRLTVV.

The chain employs TRBV19 and TRBJ1-5; D unresolved. V was pared by 1 base and J by 2 bases, with 12 bases between. This CDR3 spans 16 amino acids. Germline CDR1 LNHDA, CDR2 SQIVND (reference sequence). CDR3 in amino acids: CASSIVGGDGNQPQHF. CDR3 nucleotides: TGTGCCAGTAGTATAGTAGGCGGAGATGGCAATCAGCCCCAGCATTTT.

The CDR3 sequence is CASSFSASNTEAFF. As DNA, the CDR3 is TGTGCCAGCAGCTTCAGCGCTTCGAACACTGAAGCTTTCTTT. The chain links TRBV7-6 to TRBJ1-1; D remains unclear. Trimming shortened V by 3 bases and J by 1 base, and 9 bases separated the two germline ends. Germline V lookup: CDR1 SGHVS, CDR2 FNYEAQ. The CDR3 covers 14 residues.

This rearrangement joins TRBV18 to TRBJ1-1, with D perhaps matching TRBD1 (5 bases). The V and J ends lost 3 bases and 0 bases respectively, with 11 bases between them. The V gene's germline CDR1 is KGHSH and CDR2 LQKENI. There are 15 residues in the CDR3. The DNA of the CDR3 is TGTGCCAGCTCACCCCGGACACCTCTGAACACTGAAGCTTTCTTT. It encodes CASSPRTPLNTEAFF.

The chain joins TRBV6-4 to TRBJ1-3; D is unresolved. From germline, CDR1 is MRHNA and CDR2 SNTAGT. The CDR3 length is 12 residues. The CDR3 is CAPTLWENTIYF. The DNA of the CDR3 is TGTGCTCCTACGCTCTGGGAGAACACCATATATTTT.

The CDR3 protein is CASSLYTGQGAYEQYF. DNA for the CDR3: TGTGCCAGCAGTTTATACACGGGACAGGGGGCCTACGAGCAGTACTTC. V and J are TRBV28 and TRBJ2-7; TRBD1 agrees at 11 bases. V was pared by 1 base and J by 2 bases, with 4 bases of the junction left unmatched. This CDR3 region has 16 residues. The germline V gene has CDR1 MDHEN and CDR2 SYDVKM.

The CDR3 DNA reads TGTGCCAGCAGCCAAGAGCGTCACGCTGGAAACACCATATATTTT. Amino acid sequence: CASSQERHAGNTIYF. V gene TRBV16 combines with J gene TRBJ1-3, with D unclear. Trimming removed 2 bases from V and 2 bases from J, with 10 bases in between. The germline V gene has CDR1 KGHSY and CDR2 FQNENV. The length of the CDR3 is 15 residues.

The V gene is TRBV7-3, the J gene TRBJ1-1; D not certain. Per the germline V gene, CDR1 is SGHTA and CDR2 is FQGTGA. The length of the CDR3 is 14 residues. The V gene lost 2 bases and the J gene lost 0 bases, with 7 bases spanning the gap. DNA for the CDR3: TGTGCCAGCAGCTTAGAACAGTTGAACACTGAAGCTTTCTTT. Encoded protein: CASSLEQLNTEAFF.

This clone was observed a few times. J is TRBJ2-7 and V is TRBV11-2, with TRBD2 as a possible D gene (5 bases). The V gene lost 8 bases and the J gene lost 4 bases, with 15 bases spanning the gap. Germline V gene data show CDR1 as SGHAT and CDR2 as FQNNGV. CDR3 length: 13 residues. CDR3 nucleotides: TGTGCCAGCGAGGGAGCGCCAACATACGAGCAGTACTTC. This translates into CASEGAPTYEQYF.

The J gene is TRBJ1-6, the V gene TRBV5-1; tentative D call: TRBD1 (6 bases). The length of the CDR3 is 15 residues. Germline V gene lookup returns CDR1 SGHRS and CDR2 YFSETQ. V shed 4 bases and J shed 0 bases, with 8 bases lying between them. The CDR3 region is CASSPQGSYNSPLHF. The DNA for the CDR3 is TGCGCCAGCAGCCCACAGGGCTCCTATAATTCACCCCTCCACTTT.

Comments on this clone: The same CDR3 is also encoded by other DNA sequences in this sample. The chain is built from TRBV9 and TRBJ2-1; 8 bases line up with TRBD2. Germline assignment: CDR1 SGDLS and CDR2 YYNGEE. This CDR3 is built from 16 residues. V trimming: 2 bases; J trimming: 0 bases; junction bases outside the gene matches: 4. Written as DNA, the CDR3 is TGTGCCAGCAGCGTGGGCGGGGGGAGCTCCTACAATGAGCAGTTCTTC. It translates to CASSVGGGSSYNEQFF.

The chain combines TRBV4-3 with TRBJ1-4; a weak D match, TRBD1 (6 bases). CDR3 size: 15 residues. The V gene's germline CDR1 is LGHNA and CDR2 YSLEER. The V end lost 4 bases, the J end lost 3 bases, and 12 bases lay between the germline ends. Written as DNA, the CDR3 is TGCGCCAGCAGCCGGGGGGGGCAGGCTAATGAAAAACTGTTTTTT. It specifies CASSRGGQANEKLFF.

The CDR3, as DNA: TGTGCCAGCAGCTTACTTAGTTGGGGCTACACCTTC. It codes for CASSLLSWGYTF. The chain combines TRBV7-2 with TRBJ1-2; D uncertain. The CDR3 length is 12 residues. Germline loops: CDR1 SGHTA, CDR2 FQGNSA. Trimming left V 2 bases short and J 8 bases short, with 9 bases between.

As regards this clone: Other DNA sequences in this sample translate to the same CDR3. The chain is built from TRBV5-1 and TRBJ2-5, with D perhaps matching TRBD1 (6 bases). CDR1 and CDR2 from the germline V gene are SGHRS and YFSETQ. Trimming cost V 0 bases and J 5 bases, with 8 bases left between them. This CDR3 is 13 amino acids long. This CDR3 is CASSLEGEETQYF. The CDR3 DNA follows: TGCGCCAGCAGCTTGGAGGGGGAGGAGACCCAGTACTTC.

V and J are TRBV5-1 and TRBJ2-5; D may be TRBD2 (6 bases). CDR3 length: 14 amino acids. V was cut by 0 bases and J by 1 base, with 7 bases left in between. Looked up from germline, CDR1 is SGHRS and CDR2 is YFSETQ. This chain's CDR3 is CASSLGGVQETQYF. CDR3 nucleotide sequence: TGCGCCAGCAGCTTGGGCGGGGTCCAAGAGACCCAGTACTTC.

This chain uses TRBV9 with TRBJ2-1; 9 positions match TRBD2. Germline V gene data show CDR1 as SGDLS and CDR2 as YYNGEE. The length of the CDR3 is 16 residues. V trimming: 6 bases; J trimming: 3 bases; junction bases outside the gene matches: 10. The CDR3 bases are TGTGCCAGCAACCCTCGCGGGAGGGCCCTCTACAATGAGCAGTTCTTC. Amino acids: CASNPRGRALYNEQFF. Full variable domain (missing parts from reference TRBV9 and TRBJ2-1): DSGVTQTPKHLITATGQRVTLRCSPRSGDLSVYWYQQSLDQGLQFLIQYYNGEERAKGNILERFSAQQFPDLHSELNLSSLELGDSALYFCASNPRGRALYNEQFFGPGTRLTVL.